These 28 T cell receptor beta chains share one sample of origin, sequenced in a study of cytomegalovirus exposure and HLA in healthy donors. Some clones are missing from TCRdb's copy, which holds only in-frame ones; the method was immunoSEQ multiplex PCR. This sample has under 150,000 clones; roughly 90% occur once, and the top ten carry about 6.9%. Input material: PBMCs. These receptors all come from a young woman in good health and CMV-seropositive.

The rearrangement joins TRBV9 to TRBJ1-2; the match to TRBD1 covers 10 bases. V shed 4 bases, J shed 6 bases, and the junction held 9 bases outside the gene matches. This CDR3 comprises 15 residues. The germline V gene has CDR1 SGDLS and CDR2 YYNGEE. CDR3 sequence reads: CASSFRQGAADGYTF. The DNA of the CDR3 is TGTGCCAGCAGCTTTCGACAGGGGGCCGCGGATGGCTACACCTTC.

The chain combines TRBV29-1 with TRBJ2-5, with 11 bases fitting TRBD2. J gave up 3 bases and V 3 bases, and 6 bases lay outside the gene matches. The CDR3 consists of 15 residues. Germline CDR1 and CDR2: SQVTM and ANQGSEA. CDR3 bases: TGCAGCGTTGAGGGTGGGACTAGCGGAGAAGAGACCCAGTACTTC. Translation gives CSVEGGTSGEETQYF.

The J gene is TRBJ2-3, the V gene TRBV11-2; TRBD2 might be the D (7 bases). Trimming shortened V by 3 bases and J by 2 bases, and 15 bases separated the two germline ends. The CDR3 has 16 amino acids. Germline V gives CDR1 SGHAT, CDR2 FQNNGV. In DNA, the CDR3 is TGTGCCAGCAGCTTGTTCGGGGGGCACTCCACAGATACGCAGTATTTT. It specifies CASSLFGGHSTDTQYF.

V usage is TRBV19 and J usage is TRBJ2-5; TRBD2 might be the D (7 bases). CDR1 and CDR2 from the germline V gene are LNHDA and SQIVND (reference sequence). Trimming left V 3 bases short and J 3 bases short, with 17 bases between. CDR3 length: 16 residues. CDR3: CASSMRGGSFKETQYF. CDR3 DNA sequence: TGTGCCAGTAGTATGAGGGGGGGCTCGTTTAAAGAGACCCAGTACTTC.

This chain joins TRBV19 and TRBJ1-1; TRBD1 is a possible D gene (5 bases). Germline-derived CDR1 and CDR2 are LNHDA and SQIVND (reference sequence). The CDR3 covers 13 residues. The V end lost 6 bases, the J end lost 4 bases, and 12 bases lay between the germline ends. The CDR3 DNA is TGTGCCAGTAGCCCCAGGGAATCCACTGAAGCTTTCTTT. Amino acid sequence: CASSPRESTEAFF.

This chain connects TRBV29-1 to TRBJ1-5; possibly TRBD1 for D (6 bases). Germline assignment: CDR1 SQVTM and CDR2 ANQGSEA. The CDR3 has 14 residues. V was shortened by 7 bases and J by 0 bases, with 13 bases between the two germline ends. The CDR3, as DNA: TGCAGCGCCAAAGGGGGGGGTAGCAATCAGCCCCAGCATTTT. Amino acids: CSAKGGGSNQPQHF.

The chain uses TRBV13 and TRBJ2-5; 9 bases match TRBD2. Looked up from germline, CDR1 is PRHDT and CDR2 is FYEKMQ (reference sequence). Trimming cost V 8 bases and J 3 bases; bases outside gene matches: 16. The CDR3 length is 17 residues. CDR3 coding DNA: TGTGCCAGCGGCTCTCCTCGATCGGGACTAGCCGAAGAGACCCAGTACTTC. This translates into CASGSPRSGLAEETQYF.

The chain links TRBV13 to TRBJ1-1; D is perhaps TRBD1 (6 bases). Germline V gene data show CDR1 as PRHDT and CDR2 as FYEKMQ (reference sequence). Trimming removed 4 bases from V and 3 bases from J, with 9 bases in between. This CDR3 has 13 residues. The CDR3: CASSSEGDTEAFF. The CDR3 bases are TGTGCCAGCAGCTCCGAGGGGGACACTGAAGCTTTCTTT.

J is TRBJ2-5 and V is TRBV5-1; no firm D call. Germline-derived CDR1 and CDR2 are SGHRS and YFSETQ. Trimming took off 0 bases at V and 5 bases at J, with 8 bases between the two ends. The CDR3 spans 13 residues. The DNA of the CDR3 is TGCGCCAGCAGCTTGGACAGCTGGGAGACCCAGTACTTC. This encodes CASSLDSWETQYF.

The DNA of the CDR3 is TGTGCCAGCAGCCTCGGACAGGCCACTGAAGCTTTCTTT. Translation: CASSLGQATEAFF. This sequence joins TRBV11-2 and TRBJ1-1; 7 nucleotides agree with TRBD1. The CDR3 runs to 13 residues. The V and J ends lost 5 bases and 4 bases, in that order; junction bases with no gene match: 4. Germline CDR1 SGHAT, CDR2 FQNNGV.

The chain carries TRBV4-1 and TRBJ2-5; maybe TRBD1 (6 bases). Trimming pared 0 bases from V and 5 bases from J, leaving 13 bases between. The CDR3 has 15 residues. CDR1 and CDR2 (germline): MGHRA, YSYEKL. DNA for the CDR3: TGCGCCAGCAGCCAAGATGCATCGACAGGCGAGACCCAGTACTTC. It translates to CASSQDASTGETQYF.

This rearrangement joins TRBV2 to TRBJ1-1; 7 bases are shared with TRBD1. Trimming took 6 bases from V and 2 from J; bases not matched to a gene: 6. The germline V gene has CDR1 SNHLY and CDR2 FYNNEI. The CDR3 has 14 residues. CDR3 protein: CASSLGQSNTEAFF. The CDR3 nucleotides are TGTGCCAGCAGCCTGGGACAGAGCAACACTGAAGCTTTCTTT.

The rearrangement links TRBV5-1 to TRBJ1-1; 7 nucleotides agree with TRBD1. The J segment lost 5 bases and the V segment lost 2 bases, leaving 6 bases of the junction unmatched. The CDR3 runs to 14 residues. Looked up from germline, CDR1 is SGHRS and CDR2 is YFSETQ. The CDR3, as DNA: TGCGCCAGCAGCTTATACAGGGGTGAGACTGAAGCTTTCTTT. It encodes CASSLYRGETEAFF.

This clone was recorded only once. The chain is built from TRBV7-9 and TRBJ1-4; D remains ambiguous. Germline-derived CDR1 and CDR2 are SEHNR and FQNEAQ (reference sequence). The CDR3 has 12 residues. The CDR3 nucleotides read TGTGCGTCCCGGGAGACTAATGAAAAACTGTTTTTT. Protein sequence: CASRETNEKLFF.

Written as DNA, the CDR3 is TGTGCCACCAGCAGTACTAGGGTAGGATCCTACGAGCAGTACTTC. Translation gives CATSSTRVGSYEQYF. The V gene is TRBV15, the J gene TRBJ2-7, with a weak D call TRBD2 (5 bases). Germline values: CDR1 LNHNV, CDR2 YYDKDF (reference sequence). This CDR3 has 15 residues. V lost 3 bases, J lost 1 base, and 13 bases lay in between. Drawing the rest from reference TRBV15 and TRBJ2-7, the complete variable domain is DAMVIQNPRYQVTQFGKPVTLSCSQTLNHNVMYWYQQKSSQAPKLLFHYYDKDFNNEADTPDNFQSRRPNTSFCFLDIRSPGLGDTAMYLCATSSTRVGSYEQYFGPGTRLTVT.

The J gene is TRBJ2-4, the V gene TRBV29-1; perhaps TRBD2 as D (6 bases). The V end lost 3 bases, the J end lost 1 base, and 13 bases lay between the germline ends. The V gene's germline CDR1 is SQVTM and CDR2 ANQGSEA. This CDR3 comprises 15 residues. CDR3: CSVEYLSGAKNIQYF. The CDR3 region has the DNA TGCAGCGTTGAGTATTTGAGCGGGGCCAAAAACATTCAGTACTTC.

The chain employs TRBV2 and TRBJ2-5; 9 bases match TRBD2. Germline V lookup: CDR1 SNHLY, CDR2 FYNNEI. This CDR3 comprises 15 residues. With 3 bases clipped from V and 2 bases from J, the junction kept 4 bases outside the gene matches. This chain's CDR3 is CASSDGAGGQETQYF. CDR3 in DNA: TGTGCCAGCAGTGATGGGGCGGGGGGGCAAGAGACCCAGTACTTC.

The rearrangement joins TRBV5-4 to TRBJ1-2; a possible D gene is TRBD1 (6 bases). V lost 1 base and J 6 bases, leaving 13 bases between the germline ends. The CDR3 is 14 residues long. The germline V gene has CDR1 SGHNT and CDR2 YYREEE (reference sequence). The CDR3 loop reads CASSLNQGMDGYTF. Written as DNA, the CDR3 is TGTGCCAGCAGCTTGAATCAGGGGATGGATGGCTACACCTTC.

The CDR3 is CASSQSLTGGEGYTF. The CDR3 DNA is TGTGCCAGCAGCCAAAGCCTGACAGGGGGCGAAGGCTACACCTTC. V is TRBV14 and J is TRBJ1-2; 10 bases fit TRBD1. After removal of 2 bases from V and 8 bases from J, the junction contained 8 bases not matched to a gene. Germline values: CDR1 SGHDN, CDR2 FVKESK. The CDR3 sequence is 15 residues long.

The rearrangement uses TRBV13 and TRBJ2-7; D gene uncertain. The CDR3 is 14 amino acids. Deletions cut 4 bases from V and 2 bases from J, with 12 bases between. Germline assignment: CDR1 PRHDT and CDR2 FYEKMQ (reference sequence). The CDR3 sequence is CASSSPHTPYEQYF. CDR3 nucleotides: TGTGCCAGCAGCTCACCGCATACTCCCTACGAGCAGTACTTC.

In regard to this clone: Other DNA variants within this sample encode the same CDR3. The rearrangement joins TRBV2 to TRBJ1-5; 9 nucleotides line up with TRBD1. V was pared by 4 bases and J by 2 bases, with 0 bases of the junction left unmatched. This CDR3 region has 14 residues. The germline V gene encodes CDR1 SNHLY and CDR2 FYNNEI. The CDR3 sequence: CASSGQGGNQPQHF. CDR3 coding DNA: TGTGCCAGCAGTGGACAGGGGGGCAATCAGCCCCAGCATTTT.

The chain couples TRBV6-6 to TRBJ1-2; weak D call: TRBD1 (5 bases). CDR1 MNHNY and CDR2 SVGAGI come from the germline V gene (reference sequence). Trimming removed 7 bases from V and 6 bases from J, with 12 bases in between. The CDR3 contains 12 residues. In DNA, the CDR3 is TGTGCCAGCACCAAAACGGGGGATGGCTACACCTTC. Its translation is CASTKTGDGYTF.

This chain links TRBV6-5 with TRBJ1-1, with D unresolved. V dropped 5 bases and J dropped 1 base, with 11 bases sitting between them. The CDR3 contains 14 residues. Germline V lookup: CDR1 MNHEY, CDR2 SVGAGI. The CDR3 DNA sequence: TGTGCCAGCAGTCTGACATACCAGAACACTGAAGCTTTCTTT. Amino acid sequence: CASSLTYQNTEAFF.

The chain links TRBV2 to TRBJ1-3, with 8 bases aligning to TRBD1. V shed 1 base and J 2 bases; nucleotides not matched to a gene: 4. The CDR3 spans 16 residues. CDR1 is SNHLY, CDR2 FYNNEI, per germline. CDR3 residues: CASSEGRGLAGNTIYF. The CDR3 nucleotides read TGTGCCAGCAGTGAAGGCAGGGGGCTCGCTGGAAACACCATATATTTT. The entire variable domain, with the rest obtained from reference TRBV2 and TRBJ1-3, is as follows: EPEVTQTPSHQVTQMGQEVILRCVPISNHLYFYWYRQILGQKVEFLVSFYNNEISEKSEIFDDQFSVERPDGSNFTLKIRSTKLEDSAMYFCASSEGRGLAGNTIYFGEGSWLTVV.

The gene calls are TRBV6-6 and TRBJ2-3; D perhaps matches TRBD2 (6 bases). Trimming stripped 8 bases from V and 4 bases from J, with 13 bases between. CDR3 size: 13 residues. Germline CDR1 reads MNHNY; CDR2 reads SVGAGI (reference sequence). DNA of the CDR3: TGTGCCAGCGGGGGACTCCCGGCAGATACGCAGTATTTT. It specifies CASGGLPADTQYF.

V and J are TRBV10-3 and TRBJ2-1, with 11 nucleotides matching TRBD1. CDR3 length equals 16 residues. From germline, CDR1 is ENHRY and CDR2 SYGVKD. With 2 bases clipped from V and 7 bases from J, the junction kept 7 bases outside the gene matches. The CDR3 loop is CAISEPGQGAANEQFF. CDR3 nucleotide sequence: TGTGCCATCAGTGAGCCTGGACAGGGGGCTGCGAATGAGCAGTTCTTC.

The rearrangement joins TRBV20-1 to TRBJ2-1; TRBD2 might be the D (6 bases). Germline loops: CDR1 DFQATT, CDR2 SNEGSKA (reference sequence). The CDR3 has 11 residues. Trimming took 6 bases from V and 6 from J, leaving 9 bases between them. CDR3 coding DNA: TGCAGTGCCATGACTAGCAATGAGCAGTTCTTC. Amino acid sequence: CSAMTSNEQFF.

The chain couples TRBV7-2 to TRBJ2-3; D remains unclear. The V gene lost 4 bases and the J gene lost 0 bases, with 14 bases spanning the gap. CDR3 length: 16 residues. CDR1 and CDR2 from the germline V gene are SGHTA and FQGNSA. The CDR3 protein is CASSSPEQPSTDTQYF. CDR3 DNA: TGTGCCAGCAGCTCCCCCGAACAACCCAGCACAGATACGCAGTATTTT.